This is a list of T cell receptor beta chains from one sample in a study of technical replicates of blood from a few donors. The repertoire was sequenced with immunoSEQ multiplex PCR; TCRdb's copy has only in-frame clones and lacks some. The sample contains tens of thousands of clones, approximately 90% of which appear only once. Material for sequencing was PBMCs. The receptors shown here come from a human donor in good health. Some clones in this sample may be carry-over from other donors' samples. CDR3s include the opening cysteine and the closing phenylalanine or tryptophan. A D gene is named only where the DNA matches it firmly. Only some rows state a clone size, as once, few, many or a class for expanded clones.

abundance	v_gene	d_gene	j_gene	CDR3aa	CDR3nt
few	TRBV6-1	TRBD2	TRBJ2-7	CASSSIEREGHEQYF	TGTGCCAGCAGCTCGATTGAGCGGGAGGGCCACGAGCAGTACTTC
.	TRBV7-3	TRBD2	TRBJ2-3	CASSLSTSGRTDTQYF	TGTGCCAGCAGCTTATCAACTAGCGGGCGGACAGATACGCAGTATTTT
.	TRBV7-2	.	TRBJ1-5	CASSLGLTPRNQPQHF	TGTGCCAGCAGCCTCGGACTGACACCCCGCAATCAGCCCCAGCATTTT
.	TRBV5-1	TRBD2	TRBJ2-1	CASSLSAGDKDEQFF	TGCGCCAGCAGCTTGTCAGCGGGAGATAAAGATGAGCAGTTCTTC
.	TRBV10-3	.	TRBJ2-7	CASGHAYEQYF	TGTGCCAGCGGACACGCGTACGAGCAGTACTTC
.	TRBV6-5	.	TRBJ1-2	CASSYGGSNYGYTF	TGTGCCAGCAGTTACGGGGGCAGCAACTATGGCTACACCTTC
.	TRBV5-8	TRBD1	TRBJ2-5	CASSLVGTGGTQYF	TGTGCCAGCAGCTTGGTTGGGACAGGGGGTACCCAGTACTTC
.	TRBV7-9	TRBD2	TRBJ2-5	CASSPAGAGGLETQYF	TGTGCCAGCAGCCCCGCAGGGGCGGGGGGGCTGGAGACCCAGTACTTC
once	TRBV6-1	.	TRBJ2-5	CANQTHGVMETQYF	TGTGCCAATCAGACACACGGGGTTATGGAGACCCAGTACTTC
.	TRBV19	.	TRBJ1-4	CASSIDRGEKLFF	TGTGCCAGTAGTATTGACCGGGGGGAAAAACTGTTTTTT
.	TRBV27	.	TRBJ2-7	CASSHRGGIYEQYF	TGTGCCAGCAGCCATCGCGGCGGGATCTACGAGCAGTACTTC
.	TRBV2	.	TRBJ2-3	CASSVGRGTDTQYF	TGTGCCAGCAGTGTAGGCAGGGGCACAGATACGCAGTATTTT
.	TRBV18	TRBD2	TRBJ2-7	CASSLAEGGSSYEQYF	TGTGCCAGCTCACTCGCTGAGGGCGGGAGCTCTTACGAGCAGTACTTC
.	TRBV6-6	.	TRBJ2-1	CASVQTGFEQFF	TGTGCCAGCGTCCAAACGGGGTTTGAGCAGTTCTTC
.	TRBV30	.	TRBJ2-1	CAWSQGRSYNEQFF	TGTGCCTGGAGCCAGGGGCGTTCCTACAATGAGCAGTTCTTC
.	TRBV11-3	TRBD2	TRBJ2-7	CASSPGGLGEQYF	TGTGCCAGCAGCCCGGGAGGGTTGGGCGAGCAGTACTTC
.	TRBV7-9	.	TRBJ2-4	CASSPQGRDIQYF	TGTGCCAGCAGCCCGCAGGGCAGGGACATTCAGTACTTC
.	TRBV27	.	TRBJ1-1	CASSPWRENTEAFF	TGTGCCAGCTCCCCCTGGAGAGAGAACACTGAAGCTTTCTTT
.	TRBV5-1	.	TRBJ2-1	CASSSSGDSYNEQFF	TGCGCCAGCAGCTCGTCCGGGGACTCCTACAATGAGCAGTTCTTC
.	TRBV2	.	TRBJ2-5	CASNRVAQETQYF	TGTGCCAGCAACAGGGTGGCACAAGAGACCCAGTACTTC
.	TRBV18	.	TRBJ1-2	CASSPFQGTGTSNYGYTF	TGTGCCAGCTCACCTTTCCAAGGCACAGGAACGAGTAACTATGGCTACACCTTC
.	TRBV7-6	.	TRBJ2-4	CASSLSASQNIQYF	TGTGCCAGCAGCTTATCCGCGTCTCAAAACATTCAGTACTTC
.	TRBV7-2	TRBD1	TRBJ2-1	CASSGSQGAREQFF	TGTGCCAGCAGCGGTAGTCAGGGGGCGCGTGAGCAGTTCTTC
.	TRBV29-1	TRBD1	TRBJ2-5	CSAYYTGGAETQYF	TGCAGCGCCTACTACACAGGGGGCGCGGAGACCCAGTACTTC
.	TRBV10-3	TRBD2	TRBJ2-3	CAIRVGLAGGTSTDTQYF	TGTGCCATCAGGGTGGGACTAGCGGGCGGAACTAGCACAGATACGCAGTATTTT
.	TRBV12-5	TRBD1	TRBJ1-4	CASGLGGNGEKLFF	TGTGCTAGTGGTTTAGGGGGCAATGGTGAAAAACTGTTTTTT
.	TRBV2	.	TRBJ1-4	CASSETGFNEKLFF	TGTGCCAGCAGTGAAACGGGGTTTAATGAAAAACTGTTTTTT
.	TRBV30	.	TRBJ2-7	CAWKGASYEQYF	TGTGCCTGGAAAGGGGCCTCCTACGAGCAGTACTTC
.	TRBV5-4	TRBD1	TRBJ1-1	CASTTGQGTEAFF	TGTGCCAGCACCACAGGACAGGGAACTGAAGCTTTCTTT
.	TRBV7-2	.	TRBJ1-2	CASSLAPGPYGYTF	TGTGCCAGCAGCTTAGCGCCAGGGCCCTATGGCTACACCTTC
.	TRBV6-5	.	TRBJ1-5	CASSPGAGIPQHF	TGTGCCAGCAGCCCCGGCGCGGGTATTCCCCAGCATTTT
.	TRBV6-7	.	TRBJ2-1	CASSYLGARYNEQFF	TGTGCCAGCAGTTACTTAGGGGCTAGATACAATGAGCAGTTCTTC
.	TRBV7-9	.	TRBJ2-7	CASRKGSYEQYF	TGTGCCAGCCGCAAGGGGTCATACGAGCAGTACTTC
.	TRBV4-2	TRBD1	TRBJ1-5	CASSQDDRGNQPQHF	TGTGCCAGCAGCCAAGATGACAGGGGAAATCAGCCCCAGCATTTT
.	TRBV7-9	TRBD2	TRBJ2-3	CASSPPGGRGPSTDTQYF	TGTGCCAGCAGCCCCCCGGGGGGGCGGGGGCCAAGCACAGATACGCAGTATTTT
.	TRBV30	TRBD1	TRBJ1-2	CATPQGVGGYTF	TGTGCCACACCTCAGGGGGTCGGCGGCTACACCTTC
.	TRBV5-6	TRBD2	TRBJ2-1	CASSSGGGNEQFF	TGTGCCAGCAGCTCGGGAGGGGGGAATGAGCAGTTCTTC
.	TRBV11-2	TRBD1	TRBJ1-6	CASSSPGQGSPLHF	TGTGCCAGCAGCTCCCCGGGACAGGGTTCACCCCTCCACTTT
.	TRBV6-5	.	TRBJ2-5	CASSQDPPRETQYF	TGTGCCAGCAGTCAAGATCCCCCCCGGGAGACCCAGTACTTC
once	TRBV7-3	TRBD2	TRBJ2-1	CASSPPGTSLSEQFF	TGTGCCAGCAGCCCCCCCGGGACTAGTTTGAGCGAGCAGTTCTTC
once	TRBV2	.	TRBJ1-3	CASSVEGFIAGNTIYF	TGTGCCAGCAGTGTGGAGGGGTTCATCGCTGGAAACACCATATATTTT
once	TRBV6-5	TRBD2	TRBJ2-3	CASSQRGRITDTQYF	TGTGCCAGCAGCCAGCGGGGCCGTATCACAGATACGCAGTATTTT
.	TRBV2	TRBD2	TRBJ2-7	CASSENWGGAYF	TGTGCCAGCAGTGAGAATTGGGGAGGGGCGTACTTC
.	TRBV10-3	.	TRBJ1-5	CAIKSSGSNQPQHF	TGTGCCATCAAGAGTTCAGGGAGCAATCAGCCCCAGCATTTT
.	TRBV6-5	TRBD2	TRBJ2-5	CASSSSGGAGETQYF	TGTGCCAGCAGTTCTAGCGGGGGGGCCGGTGAGACCCAGTACTTC
.	TRBV10-3	.	TRBJ1-1	CAISRDKGEAFF	TGTGCCATCAGCCGGGACAAGGGAGAAGCTTTCTTT
.	TRBV10-2	.	TRBJ2-7	CASSESRQERYEQYF	TGCGCCAGCAGTGAGTCGAGACAGGAGCGATACGAGCAGTACTTC
many	TRBV2	TRBD2	TRBJ2-1	CASSGREFPNEQFF	TGTGCCAGCAGCGGGAGGGAATTCCCCAATGAGCAGTTCTTC
.	TRBV2	TRBD1	TRBJ2-1	CATRDRYSYNEQFF	TGTGCCACCCGGGACAGGTACTCCTACAATGAGCAGTTCTTC
.	TRBV14	.	TRBJ2-7	CASSQLIAASPRYF	TGTGCCAGCAGCCAACTAATAGCGGCCTCACCCCGGTACTTC